These 15 T cell receptor beta chains share one sample of origin, sequenced in a study of T cell repertoires in cytomegalovirus infection. MiXCR was run by TCRdb on the reads, yielding one entry per CDR3 protein. This sample has some 600,000 distinct CDR3 sequences; approximately 25% occur once, and the top ten carry around 8%. Sequencing was carried out using CD8+ T cells from PBMCs. The receptors here all came from a human donor in good health (CMV status not recorded). Some clones in this sample may be carry-over from other donors' samples.

The gene calls are TRBV5-6 and TRBJ2-7, with TRBD1 matching 9 bases. Germline V gene sequence: CDR1 SGHDT, CDR2 YYEEEE. The CDR3 has 14 residues. V shed 4 bases, J shed 3 bases, and the junction held 5 bases outside the gene matches. CDR3 sequence (DNA): TGTGCCAGCAGCGACGGGACAGGGATCTACGAGCAGTACTTC. Its protein product is CASSDGTGIYEQYF.

There are a few counts of this clonotype. Here the CDR3 DNA reads TGTGCCAGCAGGGAACCGGGACAGGGGGCCTACAATGAGCAGTTCTTC. Its protein product is CASREPGQGAYNEQFF. V and J are TRBV7-8 and TRBJ2-1, with 11 positions matching TRBD1. Per the germline V gene, CDR1 is SGHVS and CDR2 is FQNEAQ. This CDR3 contains 16 residues. V was pared by 6 bases and J by 2 bases, with 6 bases of the junction left unmatched. Variable domain in full (rest from reference TRBV7-8 and TRBJ2-1): GAGVSQSPRYKVAKRGQDVALRCDPISGHVSLFWYQQALGQGPEFLTYFQNEAQLDKSGLPSDRFFAERPEGSVSTLKIQRTQQEDSAVYLCASREPGQGAYNEQFFGPGTRLTVL.

The V gene is TRBV6-2 or TRBV6-3, the J gene TRBJ2-7; TRBD2 aligns across 11 bases. V gave up 0 bases and J gave up 2 bases; unmatched junction bases: 9. This CDR3 is 18 amino acids long. The germline V gene has CDR1 MNHEY and CDR2 SVGEGT. The CDR3, as DNA: TGTGCCAGCAGTTACTCGGGTCTAGCGGGGGGACACACCTACGAGCAGTACGTC. Translation gives CASSYSGLAGGHTYEQYV.

V is TRBV20-1 and J is TRBJ2-5; 11 bases are shared with TRBD2. V was clipped by 1 base and J by 5 bases; unmatched bases: 3. The germline CDR1 and CDR2 sequences are DFQATT and SNEGSKA (reference sequence). There are 14 residues in the CDR3. The CDR3 DNA follows: TGCAGTGCTAGAGGACTAGCGGGGCCGGAGACCCAGTACTTC. Translation: CSARGLAGPETQYF.

V usage is TRBV14 and J usage is TRBJ1-2; D perhaps matches TRBD1 (6 bases). Germline V gene lookup returns CDR1 SGHDN and CDR2 FVKESK. The CDR3 is 15 amino acids. V dropped 3 bases and J dropped 2 bases, with 13 bases sitting between them. CDR3 in amino acids: CASSHGGRVNYGYTF. CDR3 bases: TGTGCCAGCAGCCACGGGGGGCGTGTAAACTATGGCTACACCTTC.

With regard to this clonotype: This could be a read error, since a much larger clone is one nucleotide away. The CDR3 does not close with the conserved phenylalanine or tryptophan, likely indicating a read error. The rearrangement joins TRBV7-6 to TRBJ1-1; TRBD1 might be the D (6 bases). Germline loops: CDR1 SGHVS, CDR2 FNYEAQ. The length of the CDR3 is 15 residues. V was trimmed by 5 bases and J by 1 base, leaving 14 bases between them. The CDR3 sequence: CASSPRQAPNTEAFY. Here the CDR3 DNA reads TGTGCCAGCAGCCCGAGACAGGCACCGAACACTGAAGCTTTCTAT.

This chain uses TRBV25-1 with TRBJ1-2, with 7 bases matching TRBD1. The germline gives CDR1 MGHDK, CDR2 SYGVNS. The CDR3 is made up of 17 amino acids. V shed 3 bases, J shed 6 bases, and the junction held 16 bases outside the gene matches. This CDR3 is CASSDLAIPTGRDGYTF. DNA for the CDR3: TGTGCCAGCAGTGATCTCGCGATACCGACAGGGAGGGATGGCTACACCTTC.

The sample holds one count of this clonotype. The chain joins TRBV6-4 to TRBJ2-1, with D possibly TRBD1 on 5 matching bases. Trimming cost V 0 bases and J 0 bases, with 15 bases left between them. Germline CDR1 reads MRHNA; CDR2 reads SNTAGT. CDR3 length: 18 residues. The CDR3 bases are TGTGCCAGCAGTGACTCCTGGGTGGACACCAGCTCCTACAATGAGCAGTTCTTC. This encodes CASSDSWVDTSSYNEQFF.

This clonotype was picked up many times. The chain is built from TRBV15 and TRBJ2-1, with 9 bases aligning to TRBD1. The V gene's germline CDR1 is LNHNV and CDR2 YYDKDF (reference sequence). The CDR3 runs 17 residues. V gave up 8 bases and J gave up 8 bases; unmatched junction bases: 19. CDR3: CATQQSFIGQGRDEQFF. The CDR3 nucleotides read TGTGCCACCCAACAGTCCTTTATCGGACAGGGGCGCGATGAGCAGTTCTTC.

In regard to this clonotype: A much bigger clone sits one base away, suggesting this may be a read error. A read error is likely, as this CDR3 ends without the conserved phenylalanine or tryptophan. The V gene is TRBV28, the J gene TRBJ2-7; no definite D call. CDR3 length equals 12 residues. Trimming took 6 bases from V and 5 from J, leaving 11 bases between them. In germline, CDR1 is MDHEN, CDR2 SYDVKM. Here the CDR3 DNA reads TGTGCCAGCAGATCAGGTCTCCACGAGCAGTACGCC. It yields the protein CASRSGLHEQYA.

The sample holds many counts of this clonotype. This rearrangement joins TRBV7-8 to TRBJ2-2, with no clear D. Germline V gene data show CDR1 as SGHVS and CDR2 as FQNEAQ. The CDR3 runs to 14 residues. V lost 2 bases and J lost 2, with 6 bases in between. CDR3 sequence (DNA): TGTGCCAGCAGCTTAAAGCGAAACACCGGGGAGCTGTTTTTT. This codes for CASSLKRNTGELFF.

This clonotype has a count of ten or more. The rearrangement joins TRBV7-9 to TRBJ2-7, with D perhaps TRBD2 (5 bases). V lost 10 bases and J 4 bases, leaving 14 bases between the germline ends. CDR3 length: 12 residues. Germline assignment: CDR1 SEHNR and CDR2 FQNEAQ (reference sequence). The CDR3 region has the DNA TGTGCCACCTCGGGCGGAGGTTACGAGCAGTACTTC. Encoded protein: CATSGGGYEQYF.

The V and J genes are TRBV28 and TRBJ2-2, with 10 bases that match TRBD1. CDR3 size: 15 residues. The J segment lost 3 bases and the V segment lost 5 bases, leaving 3 bases of the junction unmatched. The germline V gene has CDR1 MDHEN and CDR2 SYDVKM. CDR3 loop: CASSPGQGDTGELFF. The CDR3 region has the DNA TGTGCCAGCAGTCCAGGACAGGGGGACACCGGGGAGCTGTTTTTT.

This clonotype was counted at least ten times. The genes are TRBV7-9 and TRBJ2-1; D is unresolved. The CDR3 contains 13 residues. Trimming took off 0 bases at V and 5 bases at J, with 5 bases between the two ends. The germline gives CDR1 SEHNR, CDR2 FQNEAQ (reference sequence). The CDR3 here is CASSLAGDNEQFF. The CDR3 nucleotides are TGTGCCAGCAGCTTAGCGGGTGACAATGAGCAGTTCTTC.

This clonotype was observed a handful of times. The chain employs TRBV14 and TRBJ2-4; D is undetermined. The ends were cut back, 0 bases at V and 7 bases at J, with 7 bases in the middle. Germline CDR1 reads SGHDN; CDR2 reads FVKESK. This CDR3 is built from 13 residues. The chain's CDR3 is CASSQDRRNIQYF. Here the CDR3 DNA reads TGTGCCAGCAGCCAAGATAGGCGGAACATTCAGTACTTC.